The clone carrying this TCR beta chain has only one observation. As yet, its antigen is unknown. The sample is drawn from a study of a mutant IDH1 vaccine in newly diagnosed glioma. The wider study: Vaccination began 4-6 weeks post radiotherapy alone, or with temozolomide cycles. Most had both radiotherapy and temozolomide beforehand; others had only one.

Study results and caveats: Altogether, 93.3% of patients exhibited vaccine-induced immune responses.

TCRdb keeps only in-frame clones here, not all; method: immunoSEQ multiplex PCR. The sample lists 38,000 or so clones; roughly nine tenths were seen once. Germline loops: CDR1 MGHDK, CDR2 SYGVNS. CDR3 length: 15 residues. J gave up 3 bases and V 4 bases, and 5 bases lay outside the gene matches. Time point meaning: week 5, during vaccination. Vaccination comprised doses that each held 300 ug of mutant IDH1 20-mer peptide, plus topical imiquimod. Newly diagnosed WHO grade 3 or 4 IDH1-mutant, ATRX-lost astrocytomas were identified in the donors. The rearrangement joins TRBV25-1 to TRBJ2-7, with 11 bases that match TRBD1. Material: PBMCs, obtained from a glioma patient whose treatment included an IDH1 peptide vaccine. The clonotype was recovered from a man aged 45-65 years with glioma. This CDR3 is CASSGAGTGGYEQYF. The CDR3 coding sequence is TGTGCCAGCAGTGGCGCCGGGACAGGGGGCTACGAGCAGTACTTC.